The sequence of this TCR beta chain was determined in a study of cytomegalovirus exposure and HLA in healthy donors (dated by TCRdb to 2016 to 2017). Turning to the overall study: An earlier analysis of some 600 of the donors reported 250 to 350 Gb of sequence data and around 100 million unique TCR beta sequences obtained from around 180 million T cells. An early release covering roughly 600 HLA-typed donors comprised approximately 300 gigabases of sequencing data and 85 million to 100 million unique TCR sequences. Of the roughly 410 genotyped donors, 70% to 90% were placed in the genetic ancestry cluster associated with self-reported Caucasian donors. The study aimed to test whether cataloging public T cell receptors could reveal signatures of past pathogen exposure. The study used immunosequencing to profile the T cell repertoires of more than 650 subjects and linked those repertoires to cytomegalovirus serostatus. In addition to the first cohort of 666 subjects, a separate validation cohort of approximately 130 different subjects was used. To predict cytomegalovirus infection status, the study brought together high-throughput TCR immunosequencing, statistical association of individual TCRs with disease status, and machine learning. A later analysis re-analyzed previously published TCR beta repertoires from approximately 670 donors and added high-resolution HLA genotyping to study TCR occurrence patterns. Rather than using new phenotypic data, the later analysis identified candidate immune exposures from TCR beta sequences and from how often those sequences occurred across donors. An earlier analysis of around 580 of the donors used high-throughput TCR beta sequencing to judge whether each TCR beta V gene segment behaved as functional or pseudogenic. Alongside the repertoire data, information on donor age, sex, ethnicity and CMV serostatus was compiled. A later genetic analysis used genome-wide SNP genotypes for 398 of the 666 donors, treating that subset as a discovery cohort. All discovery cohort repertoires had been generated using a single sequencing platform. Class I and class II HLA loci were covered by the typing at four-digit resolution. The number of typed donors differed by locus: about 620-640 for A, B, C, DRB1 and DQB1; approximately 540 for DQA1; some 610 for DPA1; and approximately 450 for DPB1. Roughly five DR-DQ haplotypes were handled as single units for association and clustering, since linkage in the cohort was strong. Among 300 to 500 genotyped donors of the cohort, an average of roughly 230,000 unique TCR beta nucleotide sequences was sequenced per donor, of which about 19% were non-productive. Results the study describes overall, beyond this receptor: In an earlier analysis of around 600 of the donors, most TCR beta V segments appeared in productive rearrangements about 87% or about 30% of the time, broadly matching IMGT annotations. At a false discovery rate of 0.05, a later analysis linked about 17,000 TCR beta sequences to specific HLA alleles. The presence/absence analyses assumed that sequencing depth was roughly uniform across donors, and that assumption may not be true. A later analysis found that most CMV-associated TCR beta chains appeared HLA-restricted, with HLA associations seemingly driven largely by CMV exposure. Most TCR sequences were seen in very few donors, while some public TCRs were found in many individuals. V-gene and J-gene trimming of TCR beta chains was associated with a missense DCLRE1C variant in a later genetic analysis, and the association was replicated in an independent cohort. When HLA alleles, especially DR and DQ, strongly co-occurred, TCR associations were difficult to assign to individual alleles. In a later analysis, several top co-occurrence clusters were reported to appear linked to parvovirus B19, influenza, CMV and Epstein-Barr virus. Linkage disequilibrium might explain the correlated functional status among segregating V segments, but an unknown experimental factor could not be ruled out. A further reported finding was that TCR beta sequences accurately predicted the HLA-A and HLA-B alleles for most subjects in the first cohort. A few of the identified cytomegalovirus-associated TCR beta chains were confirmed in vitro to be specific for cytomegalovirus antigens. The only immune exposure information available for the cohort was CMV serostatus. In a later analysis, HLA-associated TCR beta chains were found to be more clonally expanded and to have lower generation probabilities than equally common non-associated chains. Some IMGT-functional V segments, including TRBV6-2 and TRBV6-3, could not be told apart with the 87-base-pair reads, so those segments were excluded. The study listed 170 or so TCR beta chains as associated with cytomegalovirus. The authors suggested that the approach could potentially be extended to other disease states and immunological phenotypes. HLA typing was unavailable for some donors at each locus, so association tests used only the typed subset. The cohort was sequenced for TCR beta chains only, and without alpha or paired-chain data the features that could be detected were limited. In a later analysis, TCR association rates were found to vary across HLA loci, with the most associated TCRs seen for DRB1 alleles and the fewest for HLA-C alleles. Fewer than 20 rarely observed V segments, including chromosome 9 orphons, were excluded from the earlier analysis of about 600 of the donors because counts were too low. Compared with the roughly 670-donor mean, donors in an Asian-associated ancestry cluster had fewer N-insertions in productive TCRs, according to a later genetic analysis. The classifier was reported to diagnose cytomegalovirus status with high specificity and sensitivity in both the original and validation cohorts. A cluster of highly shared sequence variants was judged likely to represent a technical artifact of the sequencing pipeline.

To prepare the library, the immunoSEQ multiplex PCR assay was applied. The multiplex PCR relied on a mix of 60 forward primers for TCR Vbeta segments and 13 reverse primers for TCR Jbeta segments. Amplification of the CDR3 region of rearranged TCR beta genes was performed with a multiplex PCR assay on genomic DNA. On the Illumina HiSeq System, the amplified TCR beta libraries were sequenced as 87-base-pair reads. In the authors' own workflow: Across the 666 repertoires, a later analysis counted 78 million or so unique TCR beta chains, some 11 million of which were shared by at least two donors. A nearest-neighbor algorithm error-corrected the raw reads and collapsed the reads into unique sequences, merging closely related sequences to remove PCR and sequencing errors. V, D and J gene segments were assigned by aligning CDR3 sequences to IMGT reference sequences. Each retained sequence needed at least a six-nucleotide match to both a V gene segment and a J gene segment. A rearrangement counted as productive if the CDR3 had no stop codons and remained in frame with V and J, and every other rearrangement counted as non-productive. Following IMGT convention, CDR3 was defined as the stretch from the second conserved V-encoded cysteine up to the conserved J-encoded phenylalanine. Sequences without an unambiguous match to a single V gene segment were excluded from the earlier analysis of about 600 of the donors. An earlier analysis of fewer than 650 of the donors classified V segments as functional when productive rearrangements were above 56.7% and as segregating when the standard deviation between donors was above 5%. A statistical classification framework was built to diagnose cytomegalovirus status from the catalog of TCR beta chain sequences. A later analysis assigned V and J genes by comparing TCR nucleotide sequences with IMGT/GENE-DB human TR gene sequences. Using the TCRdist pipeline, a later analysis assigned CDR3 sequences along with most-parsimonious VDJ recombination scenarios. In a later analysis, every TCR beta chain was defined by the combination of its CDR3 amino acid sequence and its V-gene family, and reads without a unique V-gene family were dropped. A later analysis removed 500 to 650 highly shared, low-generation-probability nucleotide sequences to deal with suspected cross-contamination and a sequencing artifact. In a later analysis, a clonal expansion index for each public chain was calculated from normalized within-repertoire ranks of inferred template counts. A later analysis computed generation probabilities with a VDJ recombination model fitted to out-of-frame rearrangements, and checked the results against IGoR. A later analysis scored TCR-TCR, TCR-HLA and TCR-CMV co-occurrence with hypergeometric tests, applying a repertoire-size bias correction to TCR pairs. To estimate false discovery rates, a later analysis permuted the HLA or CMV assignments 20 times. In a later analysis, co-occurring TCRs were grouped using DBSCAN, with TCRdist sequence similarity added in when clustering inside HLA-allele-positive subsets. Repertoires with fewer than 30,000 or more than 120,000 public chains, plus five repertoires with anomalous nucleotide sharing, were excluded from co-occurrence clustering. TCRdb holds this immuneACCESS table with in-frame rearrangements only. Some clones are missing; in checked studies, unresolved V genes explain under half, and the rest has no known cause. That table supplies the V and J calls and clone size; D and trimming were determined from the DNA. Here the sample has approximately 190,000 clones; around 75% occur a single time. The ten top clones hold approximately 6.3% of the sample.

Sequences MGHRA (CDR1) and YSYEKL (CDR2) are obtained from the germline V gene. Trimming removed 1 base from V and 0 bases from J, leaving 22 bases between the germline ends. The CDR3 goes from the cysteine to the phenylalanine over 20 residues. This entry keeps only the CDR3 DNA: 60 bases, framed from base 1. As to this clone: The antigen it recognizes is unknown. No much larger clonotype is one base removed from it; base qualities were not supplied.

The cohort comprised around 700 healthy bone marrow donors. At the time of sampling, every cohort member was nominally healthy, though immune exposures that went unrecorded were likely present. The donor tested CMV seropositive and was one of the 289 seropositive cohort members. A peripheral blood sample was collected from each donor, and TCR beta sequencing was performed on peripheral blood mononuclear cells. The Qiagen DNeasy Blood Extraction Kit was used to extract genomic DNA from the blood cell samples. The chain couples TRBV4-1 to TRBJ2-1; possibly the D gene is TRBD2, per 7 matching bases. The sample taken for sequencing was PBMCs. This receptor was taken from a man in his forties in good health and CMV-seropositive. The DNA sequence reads TGCGCCAGCAGCCAAGTCTGGCTAGGCGGGGGCCCTAGCTCCTACAATGAGCAGTTCTTC. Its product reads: CASSQVWLGGGPSSYNEQFF.